This TCR beta chain comes out of a study of PD-L1 blockade in urothelial cancer. Study background: It was at 3 weeks (second dose) and 6 weeks after treatment start that blood was analyzed. Study-wide findings and caveats: Below-median pretreatment blood TCR clonality was associated with improved progression-free and overall survival.

V gave up 3 bases and J gave up 7 bases; unmatched junction bases: 15. CDR1 LNHDA and CDR2 SQIVND come from the germline V gene (reference sequence). The CDR3 is made up of 17 amino acids. As regards this clone: Its cognate antigen is unknown.

The time point is: peripheral blood 6 weeks after treatment start. Generated by immunoSEQ multiplex PCR, the TCRdb table keeps only in-frame clones and is missing some. The repertoire holds some 51,000 clones, with more than 75% as singletons. The clonotype was recovered from a man between 60 and 75 years old with urothelial cancer. The specimen comprised PBMCs, sampled around atezolizumab (anti-PD-L1) treatment. The V gene is TRBV19, the J gene TRBJ2-1; 7 bases align to TRBD2. The CDR3 loop reads CASSIREGRKPQNEQFF. The CDR3 DNA reads TGTGCCAGTAGTATCAGGGAGGGTAGGAAACCCCAGAATGAGCAGTTCTTC.